This TCR beta chain is from a study of glioma-infiltrating T cells after dendritic cell vaccination. Regarding time point: after dendritic cell vaccination, including at tumor progression/relapse. Repertoires were generated with immunoSEQ multiplex PCR, while TCRdb's copy carries only in-frame clones and drops some. The sample carries around 78,000 clones, roughly 87% recorded once. The TCR was taken from a human donor with glioblastoma. This sample comprised blood, obtained after dendritic cell vaccination.

DNA of the CDR3: TGCGCCAGCAGCTTCGGACTACCCGGGGCTGGAAACACCATATATTTT. Protein sequence: CASSFGLPGAGNTIYF. The gene calls are TRBV5-1 and TRBJ1-3; no firm D call. V lost 2 bases and J lost 2, with 14 bases in between. This CDR3 spans 16 amino acids. Germline lookup yields CDR1 SGHRS and CDR2 YFSETQ.